A single sample gave rise to the 12 T cell receptor delta chains below, sequenced in a study of gamma-delta chains in newborns, infants, children. TCRdb reran clone calling via CATT on the reads. The table shows 6,000 or so delta-chain clones, with 1.5% to 2% occurring only once. Sequenced: blood. All receptors derive from a child who was a newborn, infant or young child, either healthy, febrile or measles-vaccinated (not recorded which).

About this clone: Since a much larger clone is just one base distant, this may be a read error. Other DNA variants within this sample encode the same CDR3. The chain carries TRDV2 and TRDJ3, with D perhaps matching TRDD3 (5 bases). Germline V CDR1 and CDR2: GEAIGNYY, EKD. The CDR3 is 19 amino acids. Trimming took off 0 bases at V and 0 bases at J, with 14 bases between the two ends. The CDR3, as DNA: TGTGCCTGTGACACCGGGGGGTACTGGAGCTCCTGGGACACCCGACAGATGTTTTTC. The encoded protein is CACDTGGYWSSWDTRQMFF.

This clone was seen many times. The chain couples TRDV2 to TRDJ3; TRDD3 matches at 12 bases. Germline CDR1 is GEAIGNYY and CDR2 is EKD. The CDR3 runs to 21 residues. The V gene end was trimmed by 3 bases and the J gene end by 0 bases; junction bases not matched to a gene: 11. CDR3 region: CACDGTGGYSLSSWDTRQMFF. CDR3 coding DNA: TGTGCCTGTGACGGTACTGGGGGATACAGCCTCAGCTCCTGGGACACCCGACAGATGTTTTTC.

As concerns this clone: TCRdb pairs this DNA with a much larger clone's protein that differs at residue 17, likely a read error; the protein shown was translated from the DNA. CDR3 residues: CACDTMGDTSSWDTRQTFF. The CDR3 coding sequence is TGTGCCTGTGACACCATGGGGGATACTAGCTCCTGGGACACCCGACAGACGTTTTTC. The rearrangement joins TRDV2 to TRDJ3; 10 positions agree with TRDD3. This CDR3 region has 19 residues. Germline lookup yields CDR1 GEAIGNYY and CDR2 EKD.

Only a few counts were recorded for this clone. The protein TCRdb gives is from a much larger clone and does not agree with this DNA's translation at residue 12, likely a read error; the protein shown here comes from the DNA. J is TRDJ3 and V is TRDV2; TRDD3 aligns across 10 bases. The CDR3 is made up of 19 amino acids. CDR1 is GEAIGNYY, CDR2 EKD, per germline. V dropped 0 bases and J dropped 5; count of bases not matched to a gene: 9. The CDR3 region has the DNA TGTGCCTGTGACACCGTCCGGGGGATACGGGCCCGGGACACCCGACAGATGTTTTTC. Amino acids: CACDTVRGIRARDTRQMFF.

A remark on this clone: One base away lies a much larger clone, so this may be a sequencing read error. The V gene is TRDV2, the J gene TRDJ3; TRDD3 aligns across 8 bases. Per germline, CDR1 GEAIGNYY and CDR2 EKD. The CDR3 spans 16 residues. CDR3 in amino acids: CACDTWGYWDARQMFF. The CDR3, as DNA: TGTGCCTGTGACACCTGGGGATACTGGGACGCCCGACAGATGTTTTTC.

The table lists this clone with a few counts. The mismatch at residue 4 between this DNA's translation and the TCRdb protein of a much larger clone likely reflects a read error; the protein shown is translated from the DNA. This rearrangement joins TRDV2 to TRDJ3; 13 nucleotides agree with TRDD3. Germline CDR1 and CDR2: GEAIGNYY and EKD. The CDR3 is 20 amino acids. V was clipped by 5 bases and J by 0 bases; unmatched bases: 9. The CDR3 DNA sequence: TGTGCCTGTGTCCACGTACTGGGGGATACGAGCTCCTGGGACACCCGACAGATGTTTTTC. Translating it yields CACVHVLGDTSSWDTRQMFF.

In its sample, this clone was seen a few times. A read error may explain this, as a much larger clone is one base away. The chain employs TRDV2 and TRDJ3; the match to TRDD3 covers 10 bases. Germline V CDR1 and CDR2: GEAIGNYY, EKD. The CDR3 is made up of 19 amino acids. The CDR3 region has the DNA TGTGCCTGTGACACCCTACTGGGGGATGGTACCTGGGGCACCCGACAGATGTTTTTC. Its protein product is CACDTLLGDGTWGTRQMFF.

This clone was recorded a few times. This is likely an artifact of a read error, given a far larger clone one base away. This sample includes further DNA sequences coding for the same CDR3. This chain uses TRDV2 with TRDJ3; perhaps TRDD3 as D (6 bases). CDR3 size: 19 residues. CDR1 and CDR2 from the germline V gene are GEAIGNYY and EKD. CDR3 loop: CACDRWGALSSWDTRQMFF. The CDR3 coding sequence is TGTGCCTGTGACAGATGGGGGGCACTGAGCTCCTGGGACACCCGACAAATGTTTTTC.

A note on this clone: The protein that TCRdb holds for this DNA derives from a much larger clone and differs from the translated DNA at residue 8, which likely indicates a read error; the protein shown here is translated from the DNA. The chain uses TRDV2 and TRDJ3; the D gene is possibly TRDD2 (5 bases). Germline V gene sequence: CDR1 GEAIGNYY, CDR2 EKD. This CDR3 comprises 18 residues. The V end lost 0 bases, the J end lost 2 bases, and 13 bases lay between the germline ends. The CDR3 DNA reads TGTGCCTGTGACACCGTCGGAGACTTCCCCTGGGACACCCGACAGATGTTTTTC. It is translated as CACDTVGDFPWDTRQMFF.

Only a few counts were recorded for this clone. A much larger clone lies one base from this, so it may be a read error. The chain is built from TRDV2 and TRDJ3; 12 bases are shared with TRDD3. The CDR3 runs 21 residues. Germline V gene sequence: CDR1 GEAIGNYY, CDR2 EKD. CDR3 sequence reads: CACDTWTGGYSSSWDARQMFF. The CDR3 nucleotides read TGTGCCTGTGACACTTGGACTGGGGGATACTCAAGCTCCTGGGACGCCCGACAGATGTTTTTC.

This clone appeared many times. This sequence may be a read error, since a much larger clone differs from it by one base. This rearrangement joins TRDV2 to TRDJ3, with 10 bases identical to TRDD3. This CDR3 comprises 17 residues. In germline, CDR1 is GEAIGNYY, CDR2 EKD. The CDR3: CACDNTGGSLDTRQMFF. CDR3 DNA sequence: TGTGCCTGTGACAATACTGGGGGATCCTTGGACACCCGACAGATGTTTTTC.

Remarks on this clone: A much larger clone sits a single nucleotide away, making a read error possible. This sample includes further DNA sequences coding for the same CDR3. V is TRDV2 and J is TRDJ3; 7 bases line up with TRDD3. V was pared by 4 bases and J by 0 bases, with 8 bases of the junction left unmatched. This CDR3 has 18 residues. Germline V gene data show CDR1 as GEAIGNYY and CDR2 as EKD. This CDR3 is CACDTVLGDSWDTRQMFF. In nucleotides, the CDR3 is TGTGCCTGTGATACCGTATTGGGGGACTCCTGGGACACCCGACAGATGTTTTTC.